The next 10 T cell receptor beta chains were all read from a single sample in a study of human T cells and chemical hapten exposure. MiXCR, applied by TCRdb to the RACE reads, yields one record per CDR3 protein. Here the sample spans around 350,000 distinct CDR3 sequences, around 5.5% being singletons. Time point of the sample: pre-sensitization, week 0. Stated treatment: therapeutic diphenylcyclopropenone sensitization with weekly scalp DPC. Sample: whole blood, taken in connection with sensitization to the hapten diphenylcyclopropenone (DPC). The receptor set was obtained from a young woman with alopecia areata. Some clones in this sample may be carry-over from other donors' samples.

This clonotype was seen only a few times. CDR3 in amino acids: CASSPLIPSSGANVLTF. The DNA for the CDR3 is TGTGCCAGCAGCCCACTCATACCCTCCTCTGGGGCCAACGTCCTGACTTTC. The chain links TRBV7-6 to TRBJ2-6; D is unclear. The CDR3 consists of 17 residues. Germline values: CDR1 SGHVS, CDR2 FNYEAQ. Trimming pared 5 bases from V and 0 bases from J, leaving 14 bases between. Looking up the rest from reference TRBV7-6 and TRBJ2-6 gives the full variable domain: GAGVSQSPRYKVTKRGQDVALRCDPISGHVSLYWYRQALGQGPEFLTYFNYEAQQDKSGLPNDRFSAERPEGSISTLTIQRTEQRDSAMYRCASSPLIPSSGANVLTFGAGSRLTVL.

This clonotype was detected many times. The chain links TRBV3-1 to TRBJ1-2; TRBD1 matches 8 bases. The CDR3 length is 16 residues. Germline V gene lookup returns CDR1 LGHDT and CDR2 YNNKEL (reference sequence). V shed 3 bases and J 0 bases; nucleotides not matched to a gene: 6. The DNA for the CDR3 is TGTGCCAGCAGCCAGCTAGGGACAGGCACTAACTATGGCTACACCTTC. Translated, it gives CASSQLGTGTNYGYTF.

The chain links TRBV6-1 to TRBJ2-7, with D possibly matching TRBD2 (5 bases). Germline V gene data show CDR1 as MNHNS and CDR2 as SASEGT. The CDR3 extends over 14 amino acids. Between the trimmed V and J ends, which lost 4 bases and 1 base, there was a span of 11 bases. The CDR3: CASSALGVSYEQYF. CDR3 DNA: TGTGCCAGCAGTGCCCTGGGAGTTTCCTACGAGCAGTACTTC.

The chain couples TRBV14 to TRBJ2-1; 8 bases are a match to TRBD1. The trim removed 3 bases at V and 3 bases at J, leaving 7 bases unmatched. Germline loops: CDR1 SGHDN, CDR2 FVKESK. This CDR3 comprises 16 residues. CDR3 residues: CASSQPQGAGYNEQFF. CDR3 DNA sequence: TGTGCCAGCAGCCAGCCCCAGGGGGCGGGCTACAATGAGCAGTTCTTC.

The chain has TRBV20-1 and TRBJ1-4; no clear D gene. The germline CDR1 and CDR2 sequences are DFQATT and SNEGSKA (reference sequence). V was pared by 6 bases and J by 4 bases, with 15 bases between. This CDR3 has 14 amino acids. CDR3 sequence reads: CSAPVAVNNEKLFF. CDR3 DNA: TGCAGTGCGCCCGTAGCGGTGAATAATGAAAAACTGTTTTTT.

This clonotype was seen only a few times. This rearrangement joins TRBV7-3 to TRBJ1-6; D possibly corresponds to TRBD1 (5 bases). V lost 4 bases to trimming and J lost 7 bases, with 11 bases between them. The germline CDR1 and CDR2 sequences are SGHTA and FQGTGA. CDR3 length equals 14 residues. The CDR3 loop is CASSSGTANSPLHF. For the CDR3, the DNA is TGTGCCAGCAGCTCCGGGACTGCGAATTCACCCCTCCACTTT.

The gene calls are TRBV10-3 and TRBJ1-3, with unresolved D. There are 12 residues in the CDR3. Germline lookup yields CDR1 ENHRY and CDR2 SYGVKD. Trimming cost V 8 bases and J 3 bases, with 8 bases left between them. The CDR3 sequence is CAISEGGNTIYF. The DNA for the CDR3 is TGTGCCATCTCCGAGGGTGGAAACACCATATATTTT.

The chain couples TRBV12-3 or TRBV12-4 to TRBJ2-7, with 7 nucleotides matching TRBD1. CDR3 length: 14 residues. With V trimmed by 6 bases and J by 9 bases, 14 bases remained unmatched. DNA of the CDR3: TGTGCCAGCAGCCCTACCGAGGGGGCTGGCGGGCAGTACTTC. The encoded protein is CASSPTEGAGGQYF.

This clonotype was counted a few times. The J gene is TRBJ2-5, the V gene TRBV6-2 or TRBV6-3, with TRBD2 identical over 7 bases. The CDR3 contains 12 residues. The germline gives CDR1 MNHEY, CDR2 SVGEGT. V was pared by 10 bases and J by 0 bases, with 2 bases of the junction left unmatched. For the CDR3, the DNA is TGTGCCATTCGGGGGGACCAAGAGACCCAGTACTTC. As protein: CAIRGDQETQYF.

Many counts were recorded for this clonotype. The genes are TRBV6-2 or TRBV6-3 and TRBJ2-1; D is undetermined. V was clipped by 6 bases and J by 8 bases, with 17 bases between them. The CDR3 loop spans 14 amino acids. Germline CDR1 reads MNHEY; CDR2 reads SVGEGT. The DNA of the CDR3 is TGTGCCAGCAGCCCAGACCCAGAGGTCCATGAGCAGTTCTTC. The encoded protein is CASSPDPEVHEQFF.